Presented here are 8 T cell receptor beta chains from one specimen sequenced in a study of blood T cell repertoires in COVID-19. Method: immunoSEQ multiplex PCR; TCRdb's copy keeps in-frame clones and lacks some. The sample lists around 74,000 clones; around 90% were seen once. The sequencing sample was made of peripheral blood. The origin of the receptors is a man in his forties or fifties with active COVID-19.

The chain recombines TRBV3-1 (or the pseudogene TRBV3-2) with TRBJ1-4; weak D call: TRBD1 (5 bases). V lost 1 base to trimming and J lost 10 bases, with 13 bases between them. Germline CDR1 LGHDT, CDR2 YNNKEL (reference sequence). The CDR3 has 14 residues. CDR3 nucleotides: TGTGCCAGCAGCCAAGGGCAGGGATTCGGAAAACTGTTTTTT. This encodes CASSQGQGFGKLFF.

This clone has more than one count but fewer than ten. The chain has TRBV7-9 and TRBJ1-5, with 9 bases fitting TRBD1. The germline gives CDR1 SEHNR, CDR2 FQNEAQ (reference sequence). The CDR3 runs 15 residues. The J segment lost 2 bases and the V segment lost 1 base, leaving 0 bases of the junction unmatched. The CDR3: CASSLGTGGNQPQHF. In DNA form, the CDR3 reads TGTGCCAGCAGCTTAGGGACAGGGGGCAATCAGCCCCAGCATTTT.

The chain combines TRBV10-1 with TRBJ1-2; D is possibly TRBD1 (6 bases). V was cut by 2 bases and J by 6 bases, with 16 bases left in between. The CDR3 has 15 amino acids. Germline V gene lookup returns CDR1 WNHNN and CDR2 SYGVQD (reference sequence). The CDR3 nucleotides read TGCGCCAGCAGTGAGCAGGTCAAAGGGGGAAATGGCTACACCTTC. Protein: CASSEQVKGGNGYTF.

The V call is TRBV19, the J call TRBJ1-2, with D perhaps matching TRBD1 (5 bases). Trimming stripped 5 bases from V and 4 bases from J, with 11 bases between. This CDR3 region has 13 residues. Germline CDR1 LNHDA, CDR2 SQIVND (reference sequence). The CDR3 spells CASSRQGGYGYTF. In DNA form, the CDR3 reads TGTGCCAGTAGTCGGCAGGGCGGCTATGGCTACACCTTC.

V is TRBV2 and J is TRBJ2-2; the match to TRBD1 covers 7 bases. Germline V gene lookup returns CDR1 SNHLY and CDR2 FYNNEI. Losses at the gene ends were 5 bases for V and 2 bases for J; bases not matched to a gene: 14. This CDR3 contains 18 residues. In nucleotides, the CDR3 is TGTGCCAGCAGTATAAGACAGGGCTCGAGGGTAAACACCGGGGAGCTGTTTTTT. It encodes CASSIRQGSRVNTGELFF.

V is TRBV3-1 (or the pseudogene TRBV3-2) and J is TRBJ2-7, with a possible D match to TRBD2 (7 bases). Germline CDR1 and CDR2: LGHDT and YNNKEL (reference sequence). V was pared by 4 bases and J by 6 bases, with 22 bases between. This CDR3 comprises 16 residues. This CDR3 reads CASSREGGHRRSEQYF. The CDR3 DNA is TGTGCCAGCAGCCGGGAGGGGGGACACCGTCGGTCCGAGCAGTACTTC.

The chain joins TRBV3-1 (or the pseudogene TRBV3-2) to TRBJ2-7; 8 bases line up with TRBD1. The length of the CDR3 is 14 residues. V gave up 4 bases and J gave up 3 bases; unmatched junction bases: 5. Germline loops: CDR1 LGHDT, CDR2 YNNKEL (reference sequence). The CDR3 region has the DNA TGTGCCAGCAGCCCGTACAGGGGGGACTACGAGCAGTACTTC. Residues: CASSPYRGDYEQYF.

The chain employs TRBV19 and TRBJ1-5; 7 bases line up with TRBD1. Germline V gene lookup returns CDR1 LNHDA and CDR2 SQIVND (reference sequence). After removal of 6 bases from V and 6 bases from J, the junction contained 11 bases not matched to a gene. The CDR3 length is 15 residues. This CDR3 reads CASRSRQGLGQPQHF. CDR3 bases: TGTGCCAGTAGGAGCAGACAGGGCTTAGGTCAGCCCCAGCATTTT.